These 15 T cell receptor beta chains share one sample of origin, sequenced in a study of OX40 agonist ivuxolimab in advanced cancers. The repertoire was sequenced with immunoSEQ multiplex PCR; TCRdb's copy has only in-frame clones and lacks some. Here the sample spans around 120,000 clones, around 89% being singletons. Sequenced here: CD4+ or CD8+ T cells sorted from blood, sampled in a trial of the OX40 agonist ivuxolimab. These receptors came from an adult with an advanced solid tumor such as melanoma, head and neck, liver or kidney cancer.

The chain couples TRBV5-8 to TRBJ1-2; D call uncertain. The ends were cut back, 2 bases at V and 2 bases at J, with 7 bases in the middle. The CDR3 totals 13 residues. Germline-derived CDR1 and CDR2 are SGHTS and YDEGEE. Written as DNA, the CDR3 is TGTGCCAGCAGCTTAGGACGGAACTATGGCTACACCTTC. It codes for CASSLGRNYGYTF.

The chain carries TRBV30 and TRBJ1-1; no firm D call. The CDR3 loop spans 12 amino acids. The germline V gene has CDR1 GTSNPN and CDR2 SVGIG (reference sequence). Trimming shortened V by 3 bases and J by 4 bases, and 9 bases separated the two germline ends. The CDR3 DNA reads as TGTGCCTGGAGCAAACGAGGCACTGAAGCTTTCTTT. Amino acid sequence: CAWSKRGTEAFF.

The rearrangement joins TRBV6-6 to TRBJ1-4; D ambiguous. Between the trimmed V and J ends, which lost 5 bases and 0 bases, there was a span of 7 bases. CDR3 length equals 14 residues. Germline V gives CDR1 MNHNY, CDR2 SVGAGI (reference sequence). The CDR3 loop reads CASSRPATNEKLFF. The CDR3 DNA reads TGTGCCAGCAGTCGCCCTGCAACTAATGAAAAACTGTTTTTT.

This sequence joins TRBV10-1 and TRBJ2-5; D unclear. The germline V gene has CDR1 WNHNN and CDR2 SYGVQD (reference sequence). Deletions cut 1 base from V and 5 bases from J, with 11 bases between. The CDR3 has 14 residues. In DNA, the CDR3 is TGCGCCAGCAGTGAGTGGGGAAAGCCGGAGACCCAGTACTTC. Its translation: CASSEWGKPETQYF.

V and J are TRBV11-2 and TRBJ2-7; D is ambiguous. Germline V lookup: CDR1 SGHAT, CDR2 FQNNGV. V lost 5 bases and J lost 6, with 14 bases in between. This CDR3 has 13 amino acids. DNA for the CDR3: TGTGCCAGCAGCCCTGAGTTGGGCCGCGAGCAGTACTTC. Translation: CASSPELGREQYF.

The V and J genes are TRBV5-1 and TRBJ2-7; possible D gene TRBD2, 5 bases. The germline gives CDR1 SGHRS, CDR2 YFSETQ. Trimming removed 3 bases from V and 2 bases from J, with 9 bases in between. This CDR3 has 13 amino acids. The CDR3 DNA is TGCGCCAGCAGCTCCCGGGAACCCTACGAGCAGTACTTC. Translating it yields CASSSREPYEQYF.

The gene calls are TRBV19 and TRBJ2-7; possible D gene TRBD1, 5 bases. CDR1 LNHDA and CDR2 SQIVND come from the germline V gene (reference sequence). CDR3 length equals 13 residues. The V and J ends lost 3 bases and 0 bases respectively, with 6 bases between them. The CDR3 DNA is TGTGCCAGTAGTATTCAGGGCTCCTACGAGCAGTACTTC. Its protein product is CASSIQGSYEQYF. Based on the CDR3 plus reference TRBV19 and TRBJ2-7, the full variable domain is DGGITQSPKYLFRKEGQNVTLSCEQNLNHDAMYWYRQDPGQGLRLIYYSQIVNDFQKGDIAEGYSVSREKKESFPLTVTSAQKNPTAFYLCASSIQGSYEQYFGPGTRLTVT.

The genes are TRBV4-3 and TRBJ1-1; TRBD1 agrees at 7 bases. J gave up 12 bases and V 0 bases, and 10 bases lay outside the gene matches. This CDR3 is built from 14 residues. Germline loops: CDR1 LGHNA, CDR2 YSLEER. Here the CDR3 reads CASSQDRQGDRPFF. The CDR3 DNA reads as TGCGCCAGCAGCCAAGATCGACAGGGCGACCGTCCTTTCTTT.

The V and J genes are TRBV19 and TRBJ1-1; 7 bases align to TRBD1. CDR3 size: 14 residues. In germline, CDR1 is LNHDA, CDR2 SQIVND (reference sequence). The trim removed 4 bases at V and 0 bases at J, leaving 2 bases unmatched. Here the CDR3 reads CASSNRGVNTEAFF. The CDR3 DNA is TGTGCCAGTAGTAACAGGGGAGTGAACACTGAAGCTTTCTTT.

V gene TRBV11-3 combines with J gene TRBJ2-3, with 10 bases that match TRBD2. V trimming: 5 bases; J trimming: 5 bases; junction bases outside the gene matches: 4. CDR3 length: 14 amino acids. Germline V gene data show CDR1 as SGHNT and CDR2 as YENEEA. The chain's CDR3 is CASSPGTSVDTQYF. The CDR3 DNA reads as TGTGCCAGCAGCCCCGGGACTAGCGTAGATACGCAGTATTTT.

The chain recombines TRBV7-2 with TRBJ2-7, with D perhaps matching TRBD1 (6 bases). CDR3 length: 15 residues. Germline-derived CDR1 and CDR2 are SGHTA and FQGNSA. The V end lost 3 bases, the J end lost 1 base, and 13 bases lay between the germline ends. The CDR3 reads CASSFWVTGSYEQYF. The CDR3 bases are TGTGCCAGCAGCTTTTGGGTGACAGGATCCTACGAGCAGTACTTC. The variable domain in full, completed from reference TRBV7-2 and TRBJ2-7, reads GAGVSQSPSNKVTEKGKDVELRCDPISGHTALYWYRQSLGQGLEFLIYFQGNSAPDKSGLPSDRFSAERTGGSVSTLTIQRTQQEDSAVYLCASSFWVTGSYEQYFGPGTRLTVT.

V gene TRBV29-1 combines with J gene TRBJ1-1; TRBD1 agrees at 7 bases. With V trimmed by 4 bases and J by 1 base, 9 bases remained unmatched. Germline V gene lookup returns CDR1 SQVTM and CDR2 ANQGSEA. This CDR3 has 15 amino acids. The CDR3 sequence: CSVGYYGTENTEAFF. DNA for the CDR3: TGCAGCGTTGGTTACTACGGGACAGAGAACACTGAAGCTTTCTTT.

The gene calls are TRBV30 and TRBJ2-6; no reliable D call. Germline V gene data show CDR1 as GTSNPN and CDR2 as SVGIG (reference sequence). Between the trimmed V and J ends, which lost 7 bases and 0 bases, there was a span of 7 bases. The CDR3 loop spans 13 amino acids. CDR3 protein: CASQVSGANVLTF. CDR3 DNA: TGTGCCTCGCAGGTCTCTGGGGCCAACGTCCTGACTTTC.

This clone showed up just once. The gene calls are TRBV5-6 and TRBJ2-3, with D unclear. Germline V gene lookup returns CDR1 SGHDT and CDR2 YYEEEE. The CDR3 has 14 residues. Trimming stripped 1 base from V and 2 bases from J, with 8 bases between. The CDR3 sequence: CASSLSRPTDTQYF. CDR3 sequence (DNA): TGTGCCAGCAGCTTGAGCAGGCCCACAGATACGCAGTATTTT.

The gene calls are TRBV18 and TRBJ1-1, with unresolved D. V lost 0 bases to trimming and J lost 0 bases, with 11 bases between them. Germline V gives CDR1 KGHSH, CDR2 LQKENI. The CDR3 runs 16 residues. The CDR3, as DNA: TGTGCCAGCTCACCACCGTATCCCAGTTTGAACACTGAAGCTTTCTTT. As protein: CASSPPYPSLNTEAFF. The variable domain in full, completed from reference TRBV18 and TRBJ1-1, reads NAGVMQNPRHLVRRRGQEARLRCSPMKGHSHVYWYRQLPEEGLKFMVYLQKENIIDESGMPKERFSAEFPKEGPSILRIQQVVRGDSAAYFCASSPPYPSLNTEAFFGQGTRLTVV.